This is a list of T cell receptor beta chains from one sample in a study of T-cell memory formation after mild COVID-19. TCRdb analysed the 5' RACE reads with MiXCR anew, one entry per CDR3 protein. The sample lists about 440,000 distinct CDR3 sequences; roughly 20% were seen once. Sequencing input: PBMCs or a T cell subset sorted from them (not recorded which). These receptors all come from an adult woman who had mild COVID-19 (a few samples of this study predate the infection). Cell type and time point are not known. CDR3s include the opening cysteine and the closing phenylalanine or tryptophan. The D gene is left open where the match is weak. For some rows the clone size is stated as once, few or many, or as a class when expanded; others skip it.

J: TRBJ2-7
size: -
V: TRBV5-4
D: -
CDR3: CASSFQDSDYEQYF
DNA: TGTGCCAGCAGCTTCCAGGACAGCGACTACGAGCAGTACTTC

J: TRBJ1-2
size: -
V: TRBV20-1
D: TRBD1
CDR3: CSATGQVNRQGYTF
DNA: TGCAGTGCTACAGGACAGGTCAATCGGCAAGGCTACACCTTC

J: TRBJ2-3
size: few
V: TRBV7-2
D: -
CDR3: CASSGGVGDTQYF
DNA: TGTGCCAGCAGCGGGGGAGTTGGGGATACGCAGTATTTT

J: TRBJ2-6
size: few
V: TRBV5-1
D: -
CDR3: CASSLLVPDSGANVLTF
DNA: TGCGCCAGCAGCTTGTTGGTGCCCGACTCTGGGGCCAACGTCCTGACTTTC

J: TRBJ1-1
size: few
V: TRBV12-3/TRBV12-4
D: TRBD1
CDR3: CASSSRTGRENTEAFF
DNA: TGTGCCAGCAGTTCAAGGACAGGGAGGGAGAACACTGAAGCTTTCTTT

J: TRBJ2-1
size: few
V: TRBV20-1
D: -
CDR3: CSARDPIGGSNYNEQFF
DNA: TGCAGTGCTAGAGATCCAATTGGAGGAAGCAACTACAATGAGCAGTTCTTC

J: TRBJ1-5
size: -
V: TRBV7-6
D: -
CDR3: CASSFGSGVNQPQHF
DNA: TGTGCCAGCAGCTTCGGTAGCGGGGTAAATCAGCCCCAGCATTTT

J: TRBJ1-3
size: few
V: TRBV5-6
D: -
CDR3: CASSLGAGPHSGNTIYF
DNA: TGTGCCAGCAGCTTGGGTGCAGGGCCTCACTCTGGAAACACCATATATTTT

J: TRBJ1-1
size: few
V: TRBV18
D: -
CDR3: CASSSQGAGYTEAFF
DNA: TGTGCCAGCTCATCCCAGGGAGCGGGATACACTGAAGCTTTCTTT

J: TRBJ2-3
size: few
V: TRBV25-1
D: TRBD2
CDR3: CASSELAGSRRDTQYF
DNA: TGTGCCAGCAGTGAACTAGCGGGATCCCGTAGAGATACGCAGTATTTT

J: TRBJ1-2
size: -
V: TRBV12-3/TRBV12-4
D: -
CDR3: CASSTGSDYGYTF
DNA: TGTGCCAGCAGTACTGGGTCTGACTATGGCTACACCTTC

J: TRBJ2-5
size: -
V: TRBV20-1
D: -
CDR3: CSATRPQFQETQYF
DNA: TGCAGTGCAACCCGTCCACAATTTCAAGAGACCCAGTACTTC

J: TRBJ2-3
size: -
V: TRBV6-5
D: TRBD1
CDR3: CASSIDRGLTDTQYF
DNA: TGTGCCAGCAGTATCGACAGGGGGCTCACAGATACGCAGTATTTT

J: TRBJ2-1
size: few
V: TRBV6-2/TRBV6-3
D: -
CDR3: CASSRLMGGSYEQFF
DNA: TGTGCCAGCAGCCGCCTTATGGGTGGTAGTTATGAGCAGTTCTTC

J: TRBJ2-5
size: -
V: TRBV7-7
D: TRBD2
CDR3: CASSLDSSGTSWETQYF
DNA: TGTGCTAGCAGCTTAGATTCTTCGGGGACTAGTTGGGAGACCCAGTACTTC

J: TRBJ1-5
size: -
V: TRBV7-2
D: TRBD1
CDR3: CASSSRQGSRNQPQHF
DNA: TGTGCCAGCAGCTCGCGACAGGGTTCGCGCAATCAGCCCCAGCATTTT

J: TRBJ2-7
size: -
V: TRBV5-1
D: -
CDR3: CASTSVGAYEQYF
DNA: TGCGCCAGCACCTCGGTTGGGGCCTACGAGCAGTACTTC

J: TRBJ2-7
size: -
V: TRBV10-3
D: TRBD1
CDR3: CAIRGTGKHEQYF
DNA: TGTGCCATCAGGGGGACAGGGAAACACGAGCAGTACTTC

J: TRBJ2-1
size: -
V: TRBV9
D: -
CDR3: CASSVGDSEEQFF
DNA: TGTGCCAGCAGCGTAGGGGACTCCGAGGAGCAGTTCTTC

J: TRBJ2-7
size: few
V: TRBV12-3/TRBV12-4
D: TRBD2
CDR3: CASSPRVAGVTYEQYF
DNA: TGTGCCAGCAGCCCCCGGGTGGCGGGAGTCACCTACGAGCAGTACTTC

J: TRBJ2-1
size: -
V: TRBV24-1
D: TRBD2
CDR3: CATSDPGTSGGLYNEQFF
DNA: TGTGCCACCAGTGATCCCGGGACTAGCGGGGGCCTTTACAATGAGCAGTTCTTC

J: TRBJ2-1
size: few
V: TRBV6-2/TRBV6-3
D: TRBD2
CDR3: CASSTLGTSGESYNEQFF
DNA: TGTGCCAGCAGTACCCTCGGGACTAGCGGGGAATCCTACAATGAGCAGTTCTTC

J: TRBJ1-2
size: -
V: TRBV5-5
D: TRBD1
CDR3: CASSSGTGGYTF
DNA: TGTGCCAGCAGCTCCGGGACAGGCGGCTACACCTTC

J: TRBJ1-6
size: few
V: TRBV7-6
D: -
CDR3: CASSPLGAPLHF
DNA: TGTGCCAGCAGCCCGTTGGGGGCACCCCTCCACTTT

J: TRBJ1-5
size: -
V: TRBV27
D: -
CDR3: CASSSEQGQDQPQHF
DNA: TGTGCCAGCAGTTCAGAACAGGGTCAGGATCAGCCCCAGCATTTT

J: TRBJ1-3
size: -
V: TRBV7-6
D: -
CDR3: CASSLGGGVSGNTIYF
DNA: TGTGCCAGCAGCTTAGGTGGGGGGGTCTCTGGAAACACCATATATTTT

J: TRBJ1-3
size: once
V: TRBV18
D: TRBD1
CDR3: CASSQRQGTIYF
DNA: TGTGCCAGCTCACAACGACAGGGCACCATATATTTT

J: TRBJ2-3
size: -
V: TRBV9
D: -
CDR3: CASSVQPSTDTQYF
DNA: TGTGCCAGCAGCGTACAGCCTAGCACAGATACGCAGTATTTT

J: TRBJ1-6
size: -
V: TRBV9
D: -
CDR3: CASSEQGAWDSPLHF
DNA: TGTGCCAGCAGCGAACAGGGCGCTTGGGATTCACCCCTCCACTTT

J: TRBJ1-5
size: few
V: TRBV12-3/TRBV12-4
D: TRBD1
CDR3: CASSPAGQGGQPQHF
DNA: TGTGCCAGCAGTCCCGCGGGACAGGGAGGTCAGCCCCAGCATTTT

J: TRBJ1-1
size: few
V: TRBV4-1
D: -
CDR3: CASSSVFGKDLNTEAFF
DNA: TGCGCCAGCAGTTCCGTGTTTGGGAAAGATTTGAACACTGAAGCTTTCTTT

J: TRBJ1-1
size: few
V: TRBV12-3/TRBV12-4
D: -
CDR3: CASRASTGNTEAFF
DNA: TGTGCCAGCAGGGCGTCGACAGGGAACACTGAAGCTTTCTTT

J: TRBJ1-1
size: -
V: TRBV12-3/TRBV12-4
D: -
CDR3: CASSFGWTNDDQAFF
DNA: TGTGCCAGCAGTTTTGGTTGGACCAACGACGACCAAGCTTTCTTT

J: TRBJ2-7
size: -
V: TRBV12-3/TRBV12-4
D: -
CDR3: CASRRPRGEQYF
DNA: TGTGCCAGCAGGCGACCGAGGGGCGAGCAGTACTTC

J: TRBJ2-1
size: few
V: TRBV20-1
D: TRBD2
CDR3: CSAGTSGRASEQFF
DNA: TGCAGTGCCGGGACTAGCGGGAGGGCCAGTGAGCAGTTCTTC

J: TRBJ1-5
size: many
V: TRBV6-6
D: TRBD1
CDR3: CASSSGQGRNQPQHF
DNA: TGTGCCAGCAGTTCGGGACAGGGCAGAAATCAGCCCCAGCATTTT

J: TRBJ2-1
size: -
V: TRBV7-9
D: -
CDR3: CASSLGPRYNEQFF
DNA: TGTGCCAGCAGCTTAGGGCCCAGATACAATGAGCAGTTCTTC

J: TRBJ1-1
size: -
V: TRBV5-1
D: TRBD1
CDR3: CASSLEGTGVNTEAFF
DNA: TGCGCCAGCAGCTTGGAAGGGACAGGGGTGAACACTGAAGCTTTCTTT

J: TRBJ1-1
size: few
V: TRBV20-1
D: -
CDR3: CSAGPMESEAFF
DNA: TGCAGTGCCGGTCCCATGGAGAGTGAAGCTTTCTTT

J: TRBJ2-3
size: once
V: TRBV7-2
D: TRBD2
CDR3: CASSPEGLAGTQYF
DNA: TGTGCCAGCAGCCCGGAAGGACTAGCGGGTACGCAGTATTTT

J: TRBJ2-5
size: few
V: TRBV24-1
D: TRBD1
CDR3: CATSDSYRGETQYF
DNA: TGTGCCACCAGTGATTCCTACAGGGGTGAGACCCAGTACTTC

J: TRBJ2-2
size: -
V: TRBV2
D: TRBD2
CDR3: CASNQAGGRTGELFF
DNA: TGTGCCAGCAACCAAGCGGGGGGGAGAACCGGGGAGCTGTTTTTT

J: TRBJ1-1
size: few
V: TRBV7-2
D: TRBD1
CDR3: CASSLAGTGGLNTEAFF
DNA: TGTGCCAGCAGCTTAGCCGGGACAGGGGGCCTGAACACTGAAGCTTTCTTT

J: TRBJ1-2
size: -
V: TRBV7-2
D: -
CDR3: CASSWDTGSGYTF
DNA: TGTGCCAGCAGCTGGGACACGGGGAGTGGCTACACCTTC

J: TRBJ1-2
size: few
V: TRBV20-1
D: -
CDR3: CSARPGAYGYTF
DNA: TGCAGTGCTAGACCTGGCGCCTATGGCTACACCTTC

J: TRBJ2-1
size: -
V: TRBV6-5
D: TRBD2
CDR3: CASSYGGRGTNEQFF
DNA: TGTGCCAGCAGTTACGGCGGGAGGGGGACGAATGAGCAGTTCTTC

J: TRBJ2-1
size: few
V: TRBV11-3
D: TRBD1
CDR3: CASSMTGGFNNEQFF
DNA: TGTGCCAGCAGCATGACAGGGGGCTTCAACAATGAGCAGTTCTTC

J: TRBJ1-5
size: many
V: TRBV5-1
D: -
CDR3: CASSLTGSQPQHF
DNA: TGCGCCAGCAGCCTTACAGGGAGTCAGCCCCAGCATTTT

J: TRBJ2-1
size: many
V: TRBV12-3/TRBV12-4
D: -
CDR3: CASSPYLNEQFF
DNA: TGTGCCAGCAGTCCATACCTTAATGAGCAGTTCTTC

J: TRBJ2-5
size: few
V: TRBV4-1
D: -
CDR3: CASSQDRWEVSQETQYF
DNA: TGCGCCAGCAGCCAAGATAGGTGGGAGGTATCCCAAGAGACCCAGTACTTC

J: TRBJ2-7
size: -
V: TRBV9
D: -
CDR3: CASGPNSGYEQYF
DNA: TGTGCCAGCGGGCCCAACTCGGGCTACGAGCAGTACTTC

J: TRBJ1-1
size: -
V: TRBV5-1
D: -
CDR3: CASSRGGYTEAFF
DNA: TGCGCCAGCAGCCGGGGTGGGTACACTGAAGCTTTCTTT

J: TRBJ2-3
size: -
V: TRBV29-1
D: -
CDR3: CSVDPATDTQYF
DNA: TGCAGCGTTGATCCAGCCACAGATACGCAGTATTTT

J: TRBJ1-1
size: -
V: TRBV4-1
D: TRBD1
CDR3: CASSQAWMDRFGTEAFF
DNA: TGCGCCAGCAGCCAAGCTTGGATGGACAGGTTCGGCACTGAAGCTTTCTTT